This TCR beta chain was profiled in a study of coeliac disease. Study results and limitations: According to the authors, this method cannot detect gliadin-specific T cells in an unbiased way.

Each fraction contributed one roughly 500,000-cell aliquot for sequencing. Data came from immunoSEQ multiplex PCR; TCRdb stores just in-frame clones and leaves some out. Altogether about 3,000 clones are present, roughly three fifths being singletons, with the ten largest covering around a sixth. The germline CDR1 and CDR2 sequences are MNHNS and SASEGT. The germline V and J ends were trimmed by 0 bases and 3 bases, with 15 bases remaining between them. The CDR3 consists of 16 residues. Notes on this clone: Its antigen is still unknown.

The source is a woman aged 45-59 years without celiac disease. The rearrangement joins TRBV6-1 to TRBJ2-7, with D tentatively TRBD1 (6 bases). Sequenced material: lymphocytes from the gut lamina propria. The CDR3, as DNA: TGTGCCAGCAGTGAAGCACAGACAGGTCTCGGCTACGAGCAGTACTTC. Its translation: CASSEAQTGLGYEQYF.